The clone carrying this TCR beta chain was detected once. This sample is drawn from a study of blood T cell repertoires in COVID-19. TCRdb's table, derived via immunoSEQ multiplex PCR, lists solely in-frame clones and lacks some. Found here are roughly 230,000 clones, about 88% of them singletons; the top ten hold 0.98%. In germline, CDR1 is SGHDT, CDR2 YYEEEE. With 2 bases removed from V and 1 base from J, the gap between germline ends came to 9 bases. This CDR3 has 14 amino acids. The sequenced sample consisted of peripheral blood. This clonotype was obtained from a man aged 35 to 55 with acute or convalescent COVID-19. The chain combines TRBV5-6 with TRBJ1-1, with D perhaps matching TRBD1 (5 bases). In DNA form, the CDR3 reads TGTGCCAGCAGCTTCCAGGGTCCGAACACTGAAGCTTTCTTT. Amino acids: CASSFQGPNTEAFF.